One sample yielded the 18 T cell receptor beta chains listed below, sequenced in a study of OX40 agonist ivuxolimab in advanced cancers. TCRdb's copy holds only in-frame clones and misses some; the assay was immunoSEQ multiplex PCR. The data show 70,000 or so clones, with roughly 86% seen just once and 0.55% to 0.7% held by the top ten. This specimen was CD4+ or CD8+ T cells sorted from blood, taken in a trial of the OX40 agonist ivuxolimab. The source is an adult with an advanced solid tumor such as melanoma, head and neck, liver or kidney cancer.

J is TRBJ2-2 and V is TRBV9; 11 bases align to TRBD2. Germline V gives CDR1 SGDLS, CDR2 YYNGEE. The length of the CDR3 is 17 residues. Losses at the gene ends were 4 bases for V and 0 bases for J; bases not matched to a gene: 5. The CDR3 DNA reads TGTGCCAGCAGCATTAGCGGGAGGGCCGCGAACACCGGGGAGCTGTTTTTT. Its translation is CASSISGRAANTGELFF.

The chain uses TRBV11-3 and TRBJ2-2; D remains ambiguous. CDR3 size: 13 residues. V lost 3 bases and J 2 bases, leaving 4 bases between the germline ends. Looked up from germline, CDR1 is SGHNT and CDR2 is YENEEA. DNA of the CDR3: TGTGCCAGCAGCTTCACTAACACCGGGGAGCTGTTTTTT. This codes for CASSFTNTGELFF.

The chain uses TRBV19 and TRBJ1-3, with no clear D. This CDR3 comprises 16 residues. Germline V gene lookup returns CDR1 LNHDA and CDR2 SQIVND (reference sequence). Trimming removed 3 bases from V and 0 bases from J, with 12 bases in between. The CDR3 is CASSIKDASSGNTIYF. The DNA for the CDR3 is TGTGCCAGTAGTATTAAGGACGCGAGCTCTGGAAACACCATATATTTT.

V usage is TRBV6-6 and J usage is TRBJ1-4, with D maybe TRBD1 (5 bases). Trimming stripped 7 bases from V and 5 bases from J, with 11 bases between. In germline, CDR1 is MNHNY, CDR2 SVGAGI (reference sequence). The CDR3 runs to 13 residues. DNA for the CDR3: TGTGCCAGCAATTTGTGGGGGAATGAAAAACTGTTTTTT. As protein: CASNLWGNEKLFF.

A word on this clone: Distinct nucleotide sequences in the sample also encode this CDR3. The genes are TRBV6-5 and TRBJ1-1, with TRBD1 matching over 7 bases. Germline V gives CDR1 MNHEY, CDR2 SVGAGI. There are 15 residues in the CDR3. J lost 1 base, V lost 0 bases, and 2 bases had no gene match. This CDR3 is CASSYSTGRNTEAFF. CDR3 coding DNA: TGTGCCAGCAGTTACTCGACAGGGAGGAACACTGAAGCTTTCTTT.

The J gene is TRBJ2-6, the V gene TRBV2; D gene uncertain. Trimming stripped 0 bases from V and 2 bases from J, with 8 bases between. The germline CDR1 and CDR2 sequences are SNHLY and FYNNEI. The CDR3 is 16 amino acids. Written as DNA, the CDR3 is TGTGCCAGCAGTGAAGCGCAATTAGCTGGGGCCAACGTCCTGACTTTC. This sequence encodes CASSEAQLAGANVLTF. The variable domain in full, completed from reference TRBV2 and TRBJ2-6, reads EPEVTQTPSHQVTQMGQEVILRCVPISNHLYFYWYRQILGQKVEFLVSFYNNEISEKSEIFDDQFSVERPDGSNFTLKIRSTKLEDSAMYFCASSEAQLAGANVLTFGAGSRLTVL.

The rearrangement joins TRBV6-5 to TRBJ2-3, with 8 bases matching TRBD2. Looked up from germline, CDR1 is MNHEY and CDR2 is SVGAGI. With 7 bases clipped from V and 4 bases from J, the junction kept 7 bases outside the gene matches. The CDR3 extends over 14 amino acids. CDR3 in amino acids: CASTRGGGSDTQYF. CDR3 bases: TGTGCCAGCACCCGGGGGGGTGGCTCAGATACGCAGTATTTT.

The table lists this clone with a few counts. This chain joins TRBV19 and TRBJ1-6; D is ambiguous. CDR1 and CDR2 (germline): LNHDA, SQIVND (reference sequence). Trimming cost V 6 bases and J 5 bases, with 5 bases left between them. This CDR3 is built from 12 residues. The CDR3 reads CASRVNNSPLHF. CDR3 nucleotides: TGTGCCAGTAGGGTCAATAATTCACCCCTCCACTTT.

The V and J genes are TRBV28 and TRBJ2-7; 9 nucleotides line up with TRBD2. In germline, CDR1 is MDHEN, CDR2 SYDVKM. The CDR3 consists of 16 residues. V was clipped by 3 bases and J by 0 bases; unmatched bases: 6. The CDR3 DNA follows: TGTGCCAGCAGTTTCCTAGCGGGGAACGACTCCTACGAGCAGTACTTC. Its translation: CASSFLAGNDSYEQYF.

This CDR3 reads CASSLTQAGRSGNTIYF. The CDR3 nucleotides read TGTGCCAGCAGCTTGACCCAGGCAGGGCGTTCTGGAAACACCATATATTTT. This chain connects TRBV7-2 to TRBJ1-3; D is possibly TRBD1 (5 bases). V was cut by 3 bases and J by 1 base, with 16 bases left in between. Looked up from germline, CDR1 is SGHTA and CDR2 is FQGNSA. The CDR3 length is 17 residues.

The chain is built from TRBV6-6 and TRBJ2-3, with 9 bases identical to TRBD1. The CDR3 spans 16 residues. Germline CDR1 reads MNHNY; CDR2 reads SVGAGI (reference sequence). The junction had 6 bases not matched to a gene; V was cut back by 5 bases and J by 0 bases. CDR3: CASSRPGTGSTDTQYF. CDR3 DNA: TGTGCCAGCAGTAGACCCGGGACAGGGAGCACAGATACGCAGTATTTT.

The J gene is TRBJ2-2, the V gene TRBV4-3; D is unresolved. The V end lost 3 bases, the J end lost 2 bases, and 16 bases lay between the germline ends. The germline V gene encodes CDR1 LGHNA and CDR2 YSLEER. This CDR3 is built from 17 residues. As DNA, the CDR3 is TGCGCCAGCAGCCAGGGCTCTGGCACCTCAAACACCGGGGAGCTGTTTTTT. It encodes CASSQGSGTSNTGELFF.

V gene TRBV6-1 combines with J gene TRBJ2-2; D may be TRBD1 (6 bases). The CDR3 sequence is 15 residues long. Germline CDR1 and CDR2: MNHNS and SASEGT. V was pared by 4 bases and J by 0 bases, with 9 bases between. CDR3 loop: CASSARTANTGELFF. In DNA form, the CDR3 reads TGTGCCAGCAGTGCTCGGACAGCGAACACCGGGGAGCTGTTTTTT.

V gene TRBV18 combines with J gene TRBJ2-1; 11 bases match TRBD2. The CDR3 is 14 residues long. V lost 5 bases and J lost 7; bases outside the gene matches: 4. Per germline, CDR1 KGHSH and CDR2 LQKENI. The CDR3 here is CASSAGLAGNEQFF. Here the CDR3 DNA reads TGTGCCAGCTCAGCCGGACTAGCGGGTAATGAGCAGTTCTTC.

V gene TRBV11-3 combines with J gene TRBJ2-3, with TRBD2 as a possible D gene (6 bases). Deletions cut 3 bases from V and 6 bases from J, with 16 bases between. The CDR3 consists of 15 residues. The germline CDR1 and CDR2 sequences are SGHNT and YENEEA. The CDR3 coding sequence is TGTGCCAGCAGCTTTTCGGCGGGACTGTCGGATACGCAGTATTTT. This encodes CASSFSAGLSDTQYF.

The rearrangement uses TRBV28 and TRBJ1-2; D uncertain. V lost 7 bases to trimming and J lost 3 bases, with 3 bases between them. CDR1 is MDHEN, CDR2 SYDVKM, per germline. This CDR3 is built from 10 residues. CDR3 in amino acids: CASTYYGYTF. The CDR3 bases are TGTGCCAGCACCTACTATGGCTACACCTTC.

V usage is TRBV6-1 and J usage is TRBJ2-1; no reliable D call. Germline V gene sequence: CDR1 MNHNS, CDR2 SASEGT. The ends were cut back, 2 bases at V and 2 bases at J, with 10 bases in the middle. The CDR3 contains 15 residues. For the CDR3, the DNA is TGTGCCAGCAGTGAAACGGTAGCAACCTACAATGAGCAGTTCTTC. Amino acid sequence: CASSETVATYNEQFF.

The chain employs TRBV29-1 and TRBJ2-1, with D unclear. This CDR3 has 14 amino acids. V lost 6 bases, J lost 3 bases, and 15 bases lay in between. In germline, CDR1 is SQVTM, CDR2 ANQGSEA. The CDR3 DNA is TGCAGCGTCCCCGTGGGGTCTTACTACAATGAGCAGTTCTTC. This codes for CSVPVGSYYNEQFF.